Below, 11 T cell receptor beta chains from the same sample are listed, as sequenced in a study of identical twins. TCRdb redid the calling of the 5' RACE reads with MiXCR, one entry per CDR3 protein. The repertoire holds about 690,000 distinct CDR3 sequences, with roughly 20% as singletons. These records were also assigned to another study, of T cells expressing NK-cell markers.

The sample comprised PBMCs. The origin of the receptors is a woman younger than 30 in good health.

This clonotype was observed a handful of times. The chain employs TRBV12-3 or TRBV12-4 and TRBJ1-1; D is unclear. The CDR3 length is 12 residues. V was pared by 3 bases and J by 7 bases, with 9 bases between. CDR3 loop: CASSFTLIEAFF. The CDR3 DNA follows: TGTGCCAGCAGTTTCACCCTCATTGAAGCTTTCTTT.

A few counts support this clonotype. V usage is TRBV2 and J usage is TRBJ2-3; D is unresolved. The V end was cut by 2 bases, the J end by 6 bases, with 18 bases between. CDR3 size: 16 residues. Germline values: CDR1 SNHLY, CDR2 FYNNEI. CDR3 sequence: CASSENPTRAKDTQYF. CDR3 sequence (DNA): TGTGCCAGCAGTGAAAACCCGACGCGAGCCAAGGATACGCAGTATTTT.

The chain combines TRBV20-1 with TRBJ2-3; TRBD2 is a possible D gene (5 bases). Per germline, CDR1 DFQATT and CDR2 SNEGSKA (reference sequence). CDR3 length equals 17 residues. V lost 0 bases and J lost 2, with 18 bases in between. The CDR3 region is CSARDTTGWLLTDTQYF. CDR3 in DNA: TGCAGTGCTAGAGATACCACGGGGTGGCTTCTCACAGATACGCAGTATTTT.

The rearrangement links TRBV6-1 to TRBJ2-1; TRBD2 matches 8 bases. Germline assignment: CDR1 MNHNS and CDR2 SASEGT. V shed 6 bases and J 7 bases; nucleotides not matched to a gene: 8. CDR3 length: 14 amino acids. The CDR3 reads CASRKSGSINEQFF. The CDR3 coding sequence is TGTGCCAGCAGAAAAAGCGGGAGTATTAATGAGCAGTTCTTC.

This clonotype was observed many times. The chain carries TRBV9 and TRBJ1-5; the D is unclear. CDR1 and CDR2 from the germline V gene are SGDLS and YYNGEE. The CDR3 runs 13 residues. Trimming removed 4 bases at V and 6 bases at J, with 11 bases between. The CDR3 sequence is CASSPEPRQPQHF. CDR3 DNA sequence: TGTGCCAGCAGCCCAGAACCGCGTCAGCCCCAGCATTTT.

This clonotype was detected only a few times. The J gene is TRBJ2-1, the V gene TRBV20-1, with 10 bases lining up with TRBD2. The CDR3 has 17 amino acids. Unmatched junction bases numbered 13, after V lost 1 base and J lost 7 bases. In germline, CDR1 is DFQATT, CDR2 SNEGSKA (reference sequence). The DNA for the CDR3 is TGCAGTGCTAGAGGTTTACCCCTAGCGGGAGCATCGAATGAGCAGTTCTTC. It yields the protein CSARGLPLAGASNEQFF.

The chain joins TRBV3-1 to TRBJ1-2, with D hard to call. Looked up from germline, CDR1 is LGHDT and CDR2 is YNNKEL (reference sequence). V gave up 10 bases and J gave up 4 bases, with 16 bases separating them. This CDR3 has 13 residues. CDR3 DNA: TGTGCCACCTCAGGAGGGTACTCCTATGGCTACACCTTC. Protein: CATSGGYSYGYTF.

This chain links TRBV6-5 with TRBJ2-3, with D hard to call. V lost 2 bases, J lost 2 bases, and 11 bases lay in between. The CDR3 is 15 amino acids. CDR1 is MNHEY, CDR2 SVGAGI, per germline. CDR3 loop: CASSYQMVPTDTQYF. The CDR3 DNA sequence: TGTGCCAGCAGTTACCAGATGGTGCCCACAGATACGCAGTATTTT.

This clonotype was recorded a few times. The chain employs TRBV6-1 and TRBJ2-7; possibly TRBD1 for D (5 bases). Trimming cost V 6 bases and J 0 bases, with 12 bases left between them. CDR1 and CDR2 (germline): MNHNS, SASEGT. This CDR3 comprises 14 residues. In DNA, the CDR3 is TGTGCCAGCAGAACAGGCATAACCTCCTACGAGCAGTACTTC. Its translation is CASRTGITSYEQYF.

The chain links TRBV12-5 to TRBJ2-5; TRBD2 aligns across 7 bases. The CDR3 covers 16 residues. Looked up from germline, CDR1 is LGHNT and CDR2 is FRNRAP. Unmatched junction bases numbered 11, after V lost 4 bases and J lost 3 bases. The CDR3 DNA sequence: TGTGCTAGTGGTTCATCCGGGACTAAAGGCAAAGAGACCCAGTACTTC. It encodes CASGSSGTKGKETQYF.

The V and J genes are TRBV28 and TRBJ2-3; the D gene is possibly TRBD2 (5 bases). V was cut by 0 bases and J by 4 bases, with 8 bases left in between. The CDR3 contains 14 residues. In germline, CDR1 is MDHEN, CDR2 SYDVKM. The CDR3, as DNA: TGTGCCAGCAGTTTATGGCTAGCTTCAGATACGCAGTATTTT. It encodes CASSLWLASDTQYF.